The 18 T cell receptor beta chains below all came from one sample that was sequenced in a study of beta chain features in type 1 diabetes. Expressed TCRB transcripts were sequenced after all isolated RNA was converted to cDNA. Clones were sequenced by immunoSEQ multiplex PCR, and TCRdb holds only the in-frame ones, with some missing. The repertoire holds some 270,000 clones, with 8% as singletons. Sequencing was performed on central memory CD4+ T cells from blood. The receptor source for this set is a young woman in good health.

The V call is TRBV27, the J call TRBJ1-5, with TRBD1 matching 7 bases. V lost 6 bases, J lost 5 bases, and 10 bases stayed unmatched. Germline V gives CDR1 MNHEY, CDR2 SMNVEV (reference sequence). CDR3 length: 15 residues. This CDR3 is CASSRNRGLDQPQHF. As DNA, the CDR3 is TGTGCCAGCAGCCGGAACAGGGGACTGGATCAGCCCCAGCATTTT.

V gene TRBV11-3 combines with J gene TRBJ2-1; D is undetermined. The V and J ends lost 8 bases and 7 bases respectively, with 24 bases between them. This CDR3 contains 16 residues. Germline V gene data show CDR1 as SGHNT and CDR2 as YENEEA. The CDR3 spells CASSTPPGTVRNEQFF. CDR3 sequence (DNA): TGTGCCAGCTCGACCCCCCCCGGCACGGTCAGAAATGAGCAGTTCTTC.

This clone was detected many times. The rearrangement uses TRBV19 and TRBJ1-2; 10 bases are shared with TRBD1. Germline CDR1 and CDR2: LNHDA and SQIVND (reference sequence). CDR3 length equals 15 residues. Trimming removed 4 bases from V and 5 bases from J; junction bases left unmatched: 7. The CDR3 bases are TGTGCCAGTAGTACCTGGGACAGGGGAAGGTATGGCTACACCTTC. This translates into CASSTWDRGRYGYTF. Drawing the rest from reference TRBV19 and TRBJ1-2, the complete variable domain is DGGITQSPKYLFRKEGQNVTLSCEQNLNHDAMYWYRQDPGQGLRLIYYSQIVNDFQKGDIAEGYSVSREKKESFPLTVTSAQKNPTAFYLCASSTWDRGRYGYTFGSGTRLTVV.

This clone appeared many times. V gene TRBV14 combines with J gene TRBJ2-3; 11 bases map to TRBD2. Per germline, CDR1 SGHDN and CDR2 FVKESK. Trimming at V came to 1 base and at J to 8 bases, leaving 5 bases not matched to a gene. The CDR3 contains 15 residues. The CDR3 sequence is CASSQASSGRSTQYF. The CDR3, as DNA: TGTGCCAGCAGCCAAGCGTCTAGCGGGAGGTCTACGCAGTATTTT.

This clone was observed at least ten times. J is TRBJ2-1 and V is TRBV11-2, with D maybe TRBD1 (5 bases). Trimming shortened V by 3 bases and J by 2 bases, and 8 bases separated the two germline ends. The CDR3 is made up of 14 amino acids. The germline gives CDR1 SGHAT, CDR2 FQNNGV. The CDR3: CASSFAGTYNEQFF. CDR3 sequence (DNA): TGTGCCAGCAGCTTCGCAGGGACCTACAATGAGCAGTTCTTC.

The chain carries TRBV5-1 and TRBJ2-1; no reliable D call. The CDR3 sequence is 15 residues long. V was pared by 0 bases and J by 7 bases, with 14 bases between. Germline V gene data show CDR1 as SGHRS and CDR2 as YFSETQ. The CDR3 here is CASSLARALFNEQFF. The CDR3 DNA follows: TGCGCCAGCAGCTTGGCCCGGGCACTTTTTAATGAGCAGTTCTTC. Combining the CDR3 with reference TRBV5-1 and TRBJ2-1 gives the whole variable domain KAGVTQTPRYLIKTRGQQVTLSCSPISGHRSVSWYQQTPGQGLQFLFEYFSETQRNKGNFPGRFSGRQFSNSRSEMNVSTLELGDSALYLCASSLARALFNEQFFGPGTRLTVL.

This chain links TRBV4-2 with TRBJ2-1; 10 nucleotides agree with TRBD2. Per germline, CDR1 LGHNA and CDR2 YNFKEQ. CDR3 length equals 16 residues. The ends lost 3 bases at V and 2 bases at J; junction bases unmatched: 4. The CDR3 DNA reads TGTGCCAGCAGCCAGAATAGCGGGAGGACCTACAATGAGCAGTTCTTC. This sequence encodes CASSQNSGRTYNEQFF.

V usage is TRBV5-4 and J usage is TRBJ2-3; 13 bases are shared with TRBD2. Germline V CDR1 and CDR2: SGHNT, YYREEE (reference sequence). The V and J ends lost 7 bases and 6 bases, in that order; junction bases with no gene match: 11. The CDR3 extends over 16 amino acids. The CDR3 DNA reads TGTGCCAGCGAGACGACTAGCGGGGGGCGGGGGGATACGCAGTATTTT. Amino acids: CASETTSGGRGDTQYF.

The chain couples TRBV6-1 to TRBJ1-1; D is possibly TRBD1 (5 bases). Trimming took 8 bases from V and 1 from J, leaving 11 bases between them. The CDR3 runs 13 residues. Germline V lookup: CDR1 MNHNS, CDR2 SASEGT. In DNA, the CDR3 is TGTGCCAGCCGTGCCAGGGAGAACACTGAAGCTTTCTTT. This gives the protein CASRARENTEAFF.

The chain recombines TRBV15 with TRBJ2-6; the D is unclear. Trimming cost V 3 bases and J 2 bases, with 8 bases left between them. This CDR3 is built from 15 residues. Looked up from germline, CDR1 is LNHNV and CDR2 is YYDKDF (reference sequence). The CDR3 coding sequence is TGTGCCACCAGCAGTAAAGATACTGGGGCCAACGTCCTGACTTTC. Residues: CATSSKDTGANVLTF.

This clone was observed a handful of times. The chain carries TRBV28 and TRBJ1-2; 7 positions match TRBD1. Germline loops: CDR1 MDHEN, CDR2 SYDVKM. V dropped 6 bases and J dropped 7; count of bases not matched to a gene: 8. The CDR3 loop spans 13 amino acids. The DNA for the CDR3 is TGTGCCAGCAGCCTTACAGGGGCACTTGGCTACACCTTC. It yields the protein CASSLTGALGYTF.

This clone was recorded a few times. V gene TRBV15 combines with J gene TRBJ2-3; TRBD2 aligns across 8 bases. Unmatched junction bases numbered 8, after V lost 4 bases and J lost 5 bases. The germline V gene encodes CDR1 LNHNV and CDR2 YYDKDF (reference sequence). The CDR3 runs 15 residues. In DNA, the CDR3 is TGTGCCACCAGCACCTATTCGGGAGGGGGAGATACGCAGTATTTT. This sequence encodes CATSTYSGGGDTQYF.

This clone was seen a few times. This chain connects TRBV7-9 to TRBJ2-3; no reliable D call. Per the germline V gene, CDR1 is SEHNR and CDR2 is FQNEAQ (reference sequence). V dropped 2 bases and J dropped 6 bases, with 9 bases sitting between them. This CDR3 has 13 amino acids. The CDR3 here is CASSLTPEDTQYF. In DNA form, the CDR3 reads TGTGCCAGCAGCTTAACCCCTGAGGATACGCAGTATTTT. The variable domain in full, completed from reference TRBV7-9 and TRBJ2-3, reads DTGVSQNPRHKITKRGQNVTFRCDPISEHNRLYWYRQTLGQGPEFLTYFQNEAQLEKSRLLSDRFSAERPKGSFSTLEIQRTEQGDSAMYLCASSLTPEDTQYFGPGTRLTVL.

In this sample, this clone turned up a few times. The V and J genes are TRBV27 and TRBJ2-3, with D perhaps matching TRBD1 (6 bases). The CDR3 contains 13 residues. Trimming left V 11 bases short and J 6 bases short, with 18 bases between. Germline V gene data show CDR1 as MNHEY and CDR2 as SMNVEV (reference sequence). DNA of the CDR3: TGTGCCGTAGCTAGGGACAAGAGGGATACGCAGTATTTT. Protein: CAVARDKRDTQYF.

The table lists this clone with a few counts. The CDR3 loop is CATRAPEGTEAFF. CDR3 DNA sequence: TGCGCCACCCGGGCGCCTGAAGGGACTGAAGCTTTCTTT. This sequence joins TRBV5-1 and TRBJ1-1; D not certain. The CDR3 loop spans 13 amino acids. V was cut by 9 bases and J by 5 bases, with 17 bases left in between. CDR1 and CDR2 (germline): SGHRS, YFSETQ.

This clone was observed a few times. The V call is TRBV5-1, the J call TRBJ2-3, with 16 bases identical to TRBD2. V lost 4 bases and J lost 4; bases outside the gene matches: 3. Looked up from germline, CDR1 is SGHRS and CDR2 is YFSETQ. The CDR3 runs to 16 residues. CDR3 coding DNA: TGCGCCAGCAGCCCTGGGACTAGCGGGAGGGCAGATACGCAGTATTTT. Translation gives CASSPGTSGRADTQYF.

The sample holds a few counts of this clone. The chain is built from TRBV27 and TRBJ2-7, with D unclear. Trimming left V 4 bases short and J 6 bases short, with 7 bases between. From germline, CDR1 is MNHEY and CDR2 SMNVEV (reference sequence). This CDR3 contains 11 residues. CDR3 region: CASSSPLEQYF. The CDR3 DNA is TGTGCCAGCAGTTCTCCTCTCGAGCAGTACTTC.

J is TRBJ2-5 and V is TRBV19; unclear D gene. Between the trimmed V and J ends, which lost 7 bases and 1 base, there was a span of 7 bases. CDR1 is LNHDA, CDR2 SQIVND, per germline (reference sequence). The CDR3 is 12 residues long. The CDR3 sequence: CASMNPQETQYF. CDR3 DNA sequence: TGTGCCAGTATGAATCCCCAAGAGACCCAGTACTTC. Full variable domain (missing parts from reference TRBV19 and TRBJ2-5): DGGITQSPKYLFRKEGQNVTLSCEQNLNHDAMYWYRQDPGQGLRLIYYSQIVNDFQKGDIAEGYSVSREKKESFPLTVTSAQKNPTAFYLCASMNPQETQYFGPGTRLLVL.